What follows are 18 T cell receptor beta chains derived from one specimen sequenced in a study of OX40 agonist ivuxolimab in advanced cancers. Produced via immunoSEQ multiplex PCR; TCRdb's table is partial and in-frame only. The table records roughly 88,000 clones, 87% of them present only once. The sequenced sample was CD4+ or CD8+ T cells sorted from blood, obtained in a trial of the OX40 agonist ivuxolimab. All receptors derive from an adult with an advanced solid tumor such as melanoma, head and neck, liver or kidney cancer.

The rearrangement joins TRBV18 to TRBJ2-7, with 7 bases aligning to TRBD1. Per the germline V gene, CDR1 is KGHSH and CDR2 is LQKENI. Trimming removed 1 base from V and 0 bases from J; junction bases left unmatched: 9. CDR3 length equals 17 residues. The CDR3: CASSPLAHGTASYEQYF. The CDR3 nucleotides are TGTGCCAGCTCACCACTCGCACACGGGACAGCCTCCTACGAGCAGTACTTC.

The chain recombines TRBV18 with TRBJ1-1, with 7 bases that match TRBD1. With 6 bases clipped from V and 1 base from J, the junction kept 11 bases outside the gene matches. There are 16 residues in the CDR3. The germline V gene has CDR1 KGHSH and CDR2 LQKENI. In DNA form, the CDR3 reads TGTGCCAGCTCGCCTAGACAGGGCCGGTCGAACACTGAAGCTTTCTTT. It encodes CASSPRQGRSNTEAFF.

This clone was observed a single time. The gene calls are TRBV5-4 and TRBJ2-2; D is ambiguous. There are 16 residues in the CDR3. The ends were cut back, 4 bases at V and 0 bases at J, with 13 bases in the middle. Germline V lookup: CDR1 SGHNT, CDR2 YYREEE (reference sequence). The CDR3 DNA is TGTGCCAGCAGCCCTGGATGGGTATCGAACACCGGGGAGCTGTTTTTT. Amino acids: CASSPGWVSNTGELFF.

This clone was counted once. The sample holds other DNA sequences that translate to the same CDR3. The chain has TRBV5-4 and TRBJ2-3; a weak D match, TRBD2 (6 bases). CDR1 and CDR2 from the germline V gene are SGHNT and YYREEE (reference sequence). The CDR3 covers 14 residues. Trimming shortened V by 2 bases and J by 0 bases, and 7 bases separated the two germline ends. DNA for the CDR3: TGTGCCAGCAGCTTTAGCGGAAGCACAGATACGCAGTATTTT. Translated: CASSFSGSTDTQYF.

This chain links TRBV7-2 with TRBJ1-2, with 7 positions matching TRBD1. In germline, CDR1 is SGHTA, CDR2 FQGNSA. Unmatched junction bases numbered 6, after V lost 0 bases and J lost 5 bases. This CDR3 contains 15 residues. The CDR3 region is CASSLASGQQYGYTF. CDR3 bases: TGTGCCAGCAGCTTAGCTTCGGGACAGCAGTATGGCTACACCTTC.

The chain carries TRBV6-6 and TRBJ2-3, with D perhaps TRBD2 (6 bases). The CDR3 spans 12 residues. V lost 6 bases and J lost 5, with 9 bases in between. Germline V gene sequence: CDR1 MNHNY, CDR2 SVGAGI (reference sequence). The CDR3 reads CASSPGGDTQYF. The CDR3 coding sequence is TGTGCCAGCAGCCCCGGGGGAGATACGCAGTATTTT.

The chain employs TRBV7-9 and TRBJ1-4, with D unresolved. Trimming stripped 4 bases from V and 2 bases from J, with 14 bases between. The CDR3 totals 16 residues. CDR1 and CDR2 from the germline V gene are SEHNR and FQNEAQ (reference sequence). CDR3 in DNA: TGTGCCAGCAGCTCGAGAGAGCCTGCCACTAATGAAAAACTGTTTTTT. Its translation is CASSSREPATNEKLFF.

The V call is TRBV25-1, the J call TRBJ2-7; no reliable D call. V was shortened by 6 bases and J by 2 bases, with 8 bases between the two germline ends. Looked up from germline, CDR1 is MGHDK and CDR2 is SYGVNS. This CDR3 is built from 12 residues. The CDR3 DNA follows: TGTGCCAGCAGGGTGGGCCCCTACGAGCAGTACTTC. As protein: CASRVGPYEQYF.

This chain connects TRBV19 to TRBJ2-5; 9 bases match TRBD2. The J call may be wrong; the DNA end is better matched by TRBJ2-7. The CDR3 runs 16 residues. Germline V gene sequence: CDR1 LNHDA, CDR2 SQIVND (reference sequence). The CDR3 reads CASSIVSAGGSYEQYF. CDR3 DNA sequence: TGTGCCAGTAGTATAGTTTCAGCGGGAGGCTCCTACGAGCAGTACTTC.

V is TRBV7-9 and J is TRBJ1-2, with 10 bases aligning to TRBD1. This CDR3 is 15 amino acids long. The V and J ends lost 3 bases and 5 bases, in that order; junction bases with no gene match: 6. Germline-derived CDR1 and CDR2 are SEHNR and FQNEAQ (reference sequence). CDR3 loop: CASSFGQGVGYGYTF. For the CDR3, the DNA is TGTGCCAGCAGCTTTGGACAGGGGGTTGGGTATGGCTACACCTTC.

The rearrangement links TRBV29-1 to TRBJ1-5; 9 bases align to TRBD1. This CDR3 region has 15 residues. V shed 6 bases, J shed 3 bases, and the junction held 9 bases outside the gene matches. Germline CDR1 and CDR2: SQVTM and ANQGSEA. The CDR3 region is CSVRGTGNNNQPQHF. In DNA, the CDR3 is TGCAGCGTCAGAGGGACAGGGAATAACAATCAGCCCCAGCATTTT.

The chain joins TRBV5-1 to TRBJ2-2; D gene uncertain. The CDR3 length is 16 residues. Germline CDR1 and CDR2: SGHRS and YFSETQ. The ends were cut back, 4 bases at V and 0 bases at J, with 13 bases in the middle. CDR3 sequence: CASSPRRQSNTGELFF. DNA of the CDR3: TGCGCCAGCAGCCCGAGGCGTCAGTCGAACACCGGGGAGCTGTTTTTT.

The chain carries TRBV11-3 and TRBJ2-3, with TRBD2 as a possible D gene (6 bases). The germline V gene has CDR1 SGHNT and CDR2 YENEEA. The CDR3 is made up of 14 amino acids. V gave up 5 bases and J gave up 2 bases, with 11 bases separating them. The DNA of the CDR3 is TGTGCCAGCAGCCAAGGGACTCCCACAGATACGCAGTATTTT. Translation: CASSQGTPTDTQYF.

The CDR3: CATSQGYGYTF. In DNA form, the CDR3 reads TGTGCCACCTCACAGGGCTATGGCTACACCTTC. The rearrangement uses TRBV6-1 and TRBJ1-2; perhaps TRBD1 as D (6 bases). Between the trimmed V and J ends, which lost 10 bases and 4 bases, there was a span of 10 bases. The germline V gene has CDR1 MNHNS and CDR2 SASEGT. This CDR3 has 11 residues.

The chain employs TRBV25-1 and TRBJ2-1; D not certain. CDR3 size: 12 residues. In germline, CDR1 is MGHDK, CDR2 SYGVNS. V was shortened by 3 bases and J by 5 bases, with 5 bases between the two germline ends. This CDR3 is CASSDLNNEQFF. The CDR3 DNA sequence: TGTGCCAGCAGTGACCTGAACAATGAGCAGTTCTTC.

The chain recombines TRBV5-1 with TRBJ2-3; no reliable D call. There are 11 residues in the CDR3. Trimming pared 6 bases from V and 1 base from J, leaving 3 bases between. CDR1 SGHRS and CDR2 YFSETQ come from the germline V gene. The CDR3 nucleotides are TGCGCCAGCACCCGCACAGATACGCAGTATTTT. As protein: CASTRTDTQYF.

The chain couples TRBV4-3 to TRBJ2-2; D may be TRBD2 (6 bases). This CDR3 has 15 residues. In germline, CDR1 is LGHNA, CDR2 YSLEER. Deletions cut 0 bases from V and 7 bases from J, with 12 bases between. The CDR3 loop reads CASSQEREFGGELFF. CDR3 sequence (DNA): TGCGCCAGCAGCCAAGAACGGGAGTTCGGCGGGGAGCTGTTTTTT.

The genes are TRBV7-9 and TRBJ1-2, with D unclear. The germline V gene encodes CDR1 SEHNR and CDR2 FQNEAQ (reference sequence). The CDR3 consists of 12 residues. V was clipped by 2 bases and J by 7 bases, with 8 bases between them. CDR3 DNA sequence: TGTGCCAGCAGCTTATCACTCGGTGGCTACACCTTC. Encoded protein: CASSLSLGGYTF.